The 15 T cell receptor beta chains listed next were all sequenced from one sample in a study of TIL therapy for anti-PD-1-resistant metastatic lung cancer. The time point: pre-treatment sample, taken before nivolumab and TIL therapy. The immunoSEQ assay was v3. Generated by immunoSEQ multiplex PCR, the TCRdb table keeps only in-frame clones and is missing some. The sample holds roughly 46,000 clones, just over 85% seen once. The sample consisted of blood, taken at baseline. The receptors originated from a person aged 25-85 years with non-small cell lung cancer.

Only a few counts were recorded for this clone. The genes are TRBV5-8 and TRBJ1-5, with D hard to call. The V end lost 2 bases, the J end lost 3 bases, and 6 bases lay between the germline ends. The CDR3 extends over 13 amino acids. The germline CDR1 and CDR2 sequences are SGHTS and YDEGEE. The CDR3 sequence is CASSFGDNQPQHF. The CDR3 DNA reads TGTGCCAGCAGCTTTGGGGACAATCAGCCCCAGCATTTT.

The chain links TRBV24-1 to TRBJ2-3; D call uncertain. Germline CDR1 KGHDR, CDR2 SFDVKD. The germline V and J ends were trimmed by 0 bases and 7 bases, with 16 bases remaining between them. The CDR3 loop spans 16 amino acids. The DNA for the CDR3 is TGTGCCACCAGTGATTTGCGTCAGACTGGCCCTAATACGCAGTATTTT. It is translated as CATSDLRQTGPNTQYF.

This chain connects TRBV19 to TRBJ2-5; D is undetermined. The CDR3 covers 13 residues. Germline V lookup: CDR1 LNHDA, CDR2 SQIVND (reference sequence). The V end was cut by 3 bases, the J end by 1 base, with 6 bases between. CDR3 loop: CASSISPQETQYF. In DNA, the CDR3 is TGTGCCAGTAGTATTTCCCCCCAAGAGACCCAGTACTTC.

J is TRBJ2-1 and V is TRBV18; 12 nucleotides align to TRBD2. The germline gives CDR1 KGHSH, CDR2 LQKENI. The CDR3 is 17 amino acids. Trimming removed 3 bases from V and 9 bases from J; junction bases left unmatched: 12. CDR3 region: CASSPQGLAGGKSEQFF. The CDR3 DNA is TGTGCCAGCTCACCCCAGGGACTAGCGGGCGGGAAGAGTGAGCAGTTCTTC.

The V and J genes are TRBV15 and TRBJ2-3, with 13 bases identical to TRBD2. The CDR3 runs 16 residues. Per the germline V gene, CDR1 is LNHNV and CDR2 is YYDKDF (reference sequence). The J segment lost 5 bases and the V segment lost 3 bases, leaving 5 bases of the junction unmatched. The CDR3 here is CATSRVLAGGGDTQYF. DNA of the CDR3: TGTGCCACCAGCAGGGTACTAGCGGGGGGGGGAGATACGCAGTATTTT. The full variable domain, its missing parts supplied by reference TRBV15 and TRBJ2-3, is DAMVIQNPRYQVTQFGKPVTLSCSQTLNHNVMYWYQQKSSQAPKLLFHYYDKDFNNEADTPDNFQSRRPNTSFCFLDIRSPGLGDTAMYLCATSRVLAGGGDTQYFGPGTRLTVL.

This clone was detected once. As DNA, the CDR3 is TGTGCCAGCTCAATAACACCATACTACGAGCAGTACTTC. Translation: CASSITPYYEQYF. The chain uses TRBV2 and TRBJ2-7; D unresolved. Deletions cut 8 bases from V and 3 bases from J, with 14 bases between. CDR1 and CDR2 (germline): SNHLY, FYNNEI. The CDR3 sequence is 13 residues long.

This clone was observed a few times. V and J are TRBV9 and TRBJ2-1, with 9 bases fitting TRBD2. Germline assignment: CDR1 SGDLS and CDR2 YYNGEE. V lost 1 base, J lost 4 bases, and 6 bases stayed unmatched. This CDR3 has 16 amino acids. The CDR3 loop reads CASSVLLAGGYNEQFF. The CDR3 DNA follows: TGTGCCAGCAGCGTATTGTTGGCGGGAGGGTACAATGAGCAGTTCTTC.

The genes are TRBV7-2 and TRBJ2-4; no firm D call. Germline V lookup: CDR1 SGHTA, CDR2 FQGNSA. The V and J ends lost 5 bases and 8 bases respectively, with 19 bases between them. The CDR3 has 15 amino acids. The CDR3 coding sequence is TGTGCCAGCAGCCGGTCCGGGTCGGAGACCTACATTCAGTACTTC. The encoded protein is CASSRSGSETYIQYF.

This clone was detected only once. The CDR3: CASSFGSKTVGSYNEQFF. CDR3 coding DNA: TGCGCCAGCAGCTTCGGTTCGAAGACCGTTGGGTCCTACAATGAGCAGTTCTTC. V is TRBV5-1 and J is TRBJ2-1; no reliable D call. The germline CDR1 and CDR2 sequences are SGHRS and YFSETQ. V dropped 2 bases and J dropped 1 base, with 19 bases sitting between them. The CDR3 is 18 residues long.

The chain is built from TRBV5-1 and TRBJ2-1, with D hard to call. The CDR3 has 12 amino acids. Germline V lookup: CDR1 SGHRS, CDR2 YFSETQ. The V and J ends lost 0 bases and 6 bases respectively, with 4 bases between them. CDR3 region: CASSLGGNEQFF. The CDR3 DNA follows: TGCGCCAGCAGCTTGGGGGGCAATGAGCAGTTCTTC. Full variable domain (outside the CDR3, taken from reference TRBV5-1 and TRBJ2-1): KAGVTQTPRYLIKTRGQQVTLSCSPISGHRSVSWYQQTPGQGLQFLFEYFSETQRNKGNFPGRFSGRQFSNSRSEMNVSTLELGDSALYLCASSLGGNEQFFGPGTRLTVL.

The chain links TRBV30 to TRBJ2-3; TRBD1 matches at 7 bases. Germline lookup yields CDR1 GTSNPN and CDR2 SVGIG (reference sequence). V was clipped by 4 bases and J by 4 bases; unmatched bases: 5. The CDR3 consists of 13 residues. CDR3 in amino acids: CAWTRQGPDTQYF. The CDR3 coding sequence is TGTGCCTGGACACGACAGGGCCCAGATACGCAGTATTTT.

This chain uses TRBV10-3 with TRBJ2-7, with 7 bases matching TRBD1. V trimming: 3 bases; J trimming: 1 base; junction bases outside the gene matches: 3. CDR3 length: 14 amino acids. Looked up from germline, CDR1 is ENHRY and CDR2 is SYGVKD. As DNA, the CDR3 is TGTGCCATCAGTGATCCGACAGGGTCCTACGAGCAGTACTTC. It specifies CAISDPTGSYEQYF.

The V and J genes are TRBV28 and TRBJ2-6; either TRBD1 or TRBD2 may fit D (5 bases each). There are 16 residues in the CDR3. CDR1 is MDHEN and CDR2 is SYDVKM in the germline V gene. V was cut by 3 bases and J by 0 bases, with 9 bases left in between. DNA of the CDR3: TGTGCCAGCAGTTTGGGACCGAGCTCTGGGGCCAACGTCCTGACTTTC. Its translation: CASSLGPSSGANVLTF.

The chain carries TRBV23-1 and TRBJ1-5; D is perhaps TRBD1 (6 bases). TRBV23-1 is an ORF for which the function is uncertain. Trimming stripped 6 bases from V and 2 bases from J, with 29 bases between. This CDR3 has 20 residues. CDR3 residues: CASRQGTPVGAGNGNQPQHF. The CDR3 DNA sequence: TGCGCCAGCAGACAAGGGACGCCAGTGGGGGCTGGAAATGGCAATCAGCCCCAGCATTTT.

This clone is labeled medium-sized. This chain uses TRBV18 with TRBJ2-1; 7 bases are a match to TRBD2. CDR1 KGHSH and CDR2 LQKENI come from the germline V gene. The CDR3 totals 16 residues. J lost 3 bases, V lost 5 bases, and 10 bases had no gene match. CDR3 residues: CASSRLPSGVYNEQFF. For the CDR3, the DNA is TGTGCCAGCTCAAGGTTGCCTAGCGGAGTCTACAATGAGCAGTTCTTC. Full variable domain (missing parts from reference TRBV18 and TRBJ2-1): NAGVMQNPRHLVRRRGQEARLRCSPMKGHSHVYWYRQLPEEGLKFMVYLQKENIIDESGMPKERFSAEFPKEGPSILRIQQVVRGDSAAYFCASSRLPSGVYNEQFFGPGTRLTVL.